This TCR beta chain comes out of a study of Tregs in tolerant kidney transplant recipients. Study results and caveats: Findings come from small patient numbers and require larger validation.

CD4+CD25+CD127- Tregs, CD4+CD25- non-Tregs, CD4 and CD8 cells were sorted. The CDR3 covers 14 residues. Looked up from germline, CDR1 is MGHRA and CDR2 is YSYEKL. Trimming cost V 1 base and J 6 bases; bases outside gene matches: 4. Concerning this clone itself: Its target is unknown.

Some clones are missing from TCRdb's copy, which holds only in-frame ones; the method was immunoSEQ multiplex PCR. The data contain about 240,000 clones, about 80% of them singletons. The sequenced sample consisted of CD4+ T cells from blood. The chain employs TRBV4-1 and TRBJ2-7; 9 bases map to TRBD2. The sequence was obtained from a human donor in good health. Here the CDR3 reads CASSQVGLAGEQYF. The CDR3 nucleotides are TGCGCCAGCAGCCAAGTGGGACTAGCCGGCGAGCAGTACTTC.